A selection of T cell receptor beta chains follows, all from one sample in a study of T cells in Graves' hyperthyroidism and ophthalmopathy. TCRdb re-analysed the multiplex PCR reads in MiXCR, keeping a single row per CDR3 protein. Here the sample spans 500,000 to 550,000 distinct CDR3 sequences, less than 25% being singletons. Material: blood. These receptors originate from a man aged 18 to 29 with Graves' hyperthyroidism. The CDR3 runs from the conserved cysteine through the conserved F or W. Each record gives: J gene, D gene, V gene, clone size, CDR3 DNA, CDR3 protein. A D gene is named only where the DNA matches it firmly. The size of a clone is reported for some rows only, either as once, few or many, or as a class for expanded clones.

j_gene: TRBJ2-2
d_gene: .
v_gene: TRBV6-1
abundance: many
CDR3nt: TGTGCCAGCAGTCGCCCTGGGACGGTCGATAGGGAGCTGTTTTTT
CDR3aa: CASSRPGTVDRELFF

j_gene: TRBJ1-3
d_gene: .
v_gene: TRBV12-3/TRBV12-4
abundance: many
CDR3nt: TGTGCCAGCACCAAGAAGACACAAAGAAACACCATATATTTT
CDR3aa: CASTKKTQRNTIYF

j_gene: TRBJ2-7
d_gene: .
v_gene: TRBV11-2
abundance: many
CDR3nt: TGTGCCAGCAGCTTAAACATGGTTGGGACGGAGCAGTACTTC
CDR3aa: CASSLNMVGTEQYF

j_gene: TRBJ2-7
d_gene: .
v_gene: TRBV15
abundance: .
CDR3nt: TGTGCCACCAGCGAAGGTAGGGTTGGCGAGCAGTACTTC
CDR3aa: CATSEGRVGEQYF

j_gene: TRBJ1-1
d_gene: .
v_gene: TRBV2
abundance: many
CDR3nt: TGTGCCAGTAGTACTACAGGGTACACTGAAGCTTTCTTT
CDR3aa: CASSTTGYTEAFF

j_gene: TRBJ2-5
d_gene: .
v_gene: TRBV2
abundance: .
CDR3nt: TGTGCCAGCAGTTTATCACTGGTTGCGGAGACCCAGTACTTC
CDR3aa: CASSLSLVAETQYF

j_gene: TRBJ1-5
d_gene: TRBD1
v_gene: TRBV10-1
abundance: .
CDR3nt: TGCGCCAGCAGTGGAACAGGGGAAGATGGTCAGCCCCAGCATTTT
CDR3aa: CASSGTGEDGQPQHF

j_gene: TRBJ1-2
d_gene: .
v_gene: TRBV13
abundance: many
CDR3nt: TGTGCCAGCAGCTTAAACAGGCCGTCAGGCTACACCTTC
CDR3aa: CASSLNRPSGYTF

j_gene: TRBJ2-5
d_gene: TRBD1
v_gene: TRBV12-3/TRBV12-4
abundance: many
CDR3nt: TGTGCCAGCAGTTTCGGACAGGGGGCAGCAGAGACCCAGTACTTC
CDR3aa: CASSFGQGAAETQYF

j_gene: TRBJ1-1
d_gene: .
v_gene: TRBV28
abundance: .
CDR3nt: TGTGCCAGCAGTTCCTCAGGGTTTTTGAGTTCGGCTTTCTTT
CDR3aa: CASSSSGFLSSAFF

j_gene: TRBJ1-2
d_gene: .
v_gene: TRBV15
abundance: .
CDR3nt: TGTGCCACCTCCCCCGCAGACTATGGCTACACCTTC
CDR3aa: CATSPADYGYTF

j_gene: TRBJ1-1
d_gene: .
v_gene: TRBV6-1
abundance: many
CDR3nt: TGTGCCAGCAGTGTGGAACCCCGGGGGGGAACTGAAGCTTTCTTT
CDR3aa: CASSVEPRGGTEAFF